This entry describes one T cell receptor beta chain. V gave up 4 bases and J gave up 4 bases; unmatched junction bases: 5. The germline gives CDR1 SGHNT, CDR2 YYREEE (reference sequence). The CDR3 has 13 amino acids. The assay was immunoSEQ multiplex PCR, and TCRdb's table has in-frame clones only and misses some. The sample consists of about 260,000 clones, roughly nine tenths of them appearing once. These data are taken from a study of blood T cell repertoires in COVID-19. Study background: Samples taken during acute and convalescent COVID-19 were collected in the United States, Italy and Spain. Sample material is recorded as cDNA or gDNA derived from T cells, B-cell-depleted T cells, or PBMCs.

Sample: peripheral blood. The chain combines TRBV5-4 with TRBJ2-7, with 7 positions matching TRBD1. This TCR derives from a man aged 60 to 75 who had recovered from COVID-19. CDR3 nucleotide sequence: TGTGCCAGCAGCGCCGGACAGGTATACGAGCAGTACTTC. This sequence encodes CASSAGQVYEQYF.